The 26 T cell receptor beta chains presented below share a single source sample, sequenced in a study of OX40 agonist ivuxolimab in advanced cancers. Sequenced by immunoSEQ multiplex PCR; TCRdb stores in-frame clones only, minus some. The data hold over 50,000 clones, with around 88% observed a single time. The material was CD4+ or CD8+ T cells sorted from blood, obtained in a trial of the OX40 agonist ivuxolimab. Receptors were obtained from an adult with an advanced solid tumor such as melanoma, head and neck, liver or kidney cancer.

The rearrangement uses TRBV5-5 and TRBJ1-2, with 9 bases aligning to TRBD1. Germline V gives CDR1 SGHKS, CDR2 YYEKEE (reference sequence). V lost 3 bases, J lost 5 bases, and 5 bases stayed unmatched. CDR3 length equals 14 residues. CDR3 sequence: CASSSPGQGYGYTF. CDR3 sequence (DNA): TGTGCCAGCAGCTCTCCGGGACAGGGATATGGCTACACCTTC.

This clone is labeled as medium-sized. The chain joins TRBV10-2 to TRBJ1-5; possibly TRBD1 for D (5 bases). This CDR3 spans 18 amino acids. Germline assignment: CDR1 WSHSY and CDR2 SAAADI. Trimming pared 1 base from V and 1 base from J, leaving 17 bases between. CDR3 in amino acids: CASSELWMLGESNQPQHF. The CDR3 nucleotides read TGCGCCAGCAGTGAGTTGTGGATGTTGGGGGAGAGCAATCAGCCCCAGCATTTT.

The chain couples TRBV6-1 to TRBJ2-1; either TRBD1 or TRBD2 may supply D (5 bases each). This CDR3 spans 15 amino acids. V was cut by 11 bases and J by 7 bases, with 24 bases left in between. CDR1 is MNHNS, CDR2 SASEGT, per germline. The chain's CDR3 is CAPGSAQGIRNEQFF. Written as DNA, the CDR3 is TGTGCCCCGGGGTCCGCGCAGGGCATCCGGAATGAGCAGTTCTTC.

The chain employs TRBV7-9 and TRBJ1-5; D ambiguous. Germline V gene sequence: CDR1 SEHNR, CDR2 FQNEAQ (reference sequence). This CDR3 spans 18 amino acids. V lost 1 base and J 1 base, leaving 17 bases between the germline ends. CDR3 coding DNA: TGTGCCAGCAGCTTAGAACTCGGGCCTACGGGCAGCAATCAGCCCCAGCATTTT. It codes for CASSLELGPTGSNQPQHF.

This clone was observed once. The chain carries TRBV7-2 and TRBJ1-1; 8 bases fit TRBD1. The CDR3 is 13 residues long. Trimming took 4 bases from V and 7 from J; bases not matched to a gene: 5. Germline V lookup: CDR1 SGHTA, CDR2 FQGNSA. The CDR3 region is CASSSTGANEAFF. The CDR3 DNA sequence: TGTGCCAGCAGCTCGACAGGGGCCAATGAAGCTTTCTTT.

The CDR3 spells CASSLYSAGYGYTF. In DNA, the CDR3 is TGTGCCAGCAGTTTATACTCGGCCGGCTATGGCTACACCTTC. The V and J genes are TRBV27 and TRBJ1-2; D unresolved. V lost 1 base to trimming and J lost 4 bases, with 10 bases between them. Germline values: CDR1 MNHEY, CDR2 SMNVEV (reference sequence). The CDR3 covers 14 residues.

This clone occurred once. The chain's CDR3 is CASSDKQGESYNEQFF. The DNA of the CDR3 is TGTGCCAGCAGCGACAAACAGGGGGAGTCCTACAATGAGCAGTTCTTC. The chain carries TRBV7-9 and TRBJ2-1, with 8 bases identical to TRBD1. The germline CDR1 and CDR2 sequences are SEHNR and FQNEAQ (reference sequence). V was pared by 5 bases and J by 1 base, with 7 bases of the junction left unmatched. This CDR3 is 16 amino acids long.

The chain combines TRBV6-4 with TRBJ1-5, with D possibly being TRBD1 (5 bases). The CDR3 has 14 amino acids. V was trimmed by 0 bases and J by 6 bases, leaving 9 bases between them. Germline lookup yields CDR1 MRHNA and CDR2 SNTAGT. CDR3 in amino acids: CASSDSRGVQPQHF. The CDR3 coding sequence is TGTGCCAGCAGTGACTCTCGGGGGGTTCAGCCCCAGCATTTT.

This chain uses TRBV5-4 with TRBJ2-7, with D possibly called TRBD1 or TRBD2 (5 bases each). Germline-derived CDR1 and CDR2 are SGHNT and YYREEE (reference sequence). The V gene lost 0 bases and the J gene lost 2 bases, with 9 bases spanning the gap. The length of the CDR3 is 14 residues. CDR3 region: CASSLGDLPYEQYF. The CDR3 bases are TGTGCCAGCAGCTTGGGGGACCTTCCCTACGAGCAGTACTTC.

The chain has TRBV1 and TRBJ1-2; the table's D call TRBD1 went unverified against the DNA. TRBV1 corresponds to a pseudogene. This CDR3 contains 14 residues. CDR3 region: CTSARDRGNYGYTF. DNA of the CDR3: TGCACCAGCGCCCGGGACAGGGGTAACTATGGCTACACCTTC.

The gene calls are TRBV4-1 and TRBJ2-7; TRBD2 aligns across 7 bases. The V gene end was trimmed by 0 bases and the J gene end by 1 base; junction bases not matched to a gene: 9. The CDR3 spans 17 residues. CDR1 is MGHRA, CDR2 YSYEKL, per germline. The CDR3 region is CASSQEGSSGASYEQYF. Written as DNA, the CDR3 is TGCGCCAGCAGCCAAGAAGGGTCGAGCGGGGCATCCTACGAGCAGTACTTC.

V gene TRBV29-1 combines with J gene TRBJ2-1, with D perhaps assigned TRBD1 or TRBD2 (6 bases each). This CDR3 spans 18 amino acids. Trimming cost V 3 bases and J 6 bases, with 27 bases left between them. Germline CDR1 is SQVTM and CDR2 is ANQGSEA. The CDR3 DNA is TGCAGCGTTGAGGGGCCCCCTAGTGGGGGGCCTCTGGTCAATGAGCAGTTCTTC. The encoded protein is CSVEGPPSGGPLVNEQFF.

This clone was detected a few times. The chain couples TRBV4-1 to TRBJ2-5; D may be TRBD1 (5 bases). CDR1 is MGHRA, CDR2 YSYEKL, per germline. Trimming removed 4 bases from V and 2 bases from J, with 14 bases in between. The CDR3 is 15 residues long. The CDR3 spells CASSPLSGPQETQYF. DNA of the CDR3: TGCGCCAGCAGCCCCCTTTCAGGGCCACAAGAGACCCAGTACTTC.

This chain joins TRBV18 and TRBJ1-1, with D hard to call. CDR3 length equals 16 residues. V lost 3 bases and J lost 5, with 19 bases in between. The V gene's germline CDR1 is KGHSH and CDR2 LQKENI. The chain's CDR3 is CASSPDPHLRQTEAFF. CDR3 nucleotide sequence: TGTGCCAGCTCACCGGACCCCCATCTCCGGCAGACTGAAGCTTTCTTT.

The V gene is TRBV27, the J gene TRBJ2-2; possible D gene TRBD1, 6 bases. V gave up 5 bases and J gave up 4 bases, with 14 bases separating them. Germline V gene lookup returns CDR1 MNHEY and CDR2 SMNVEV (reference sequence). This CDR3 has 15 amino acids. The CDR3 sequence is CASSIDRSITGELFF. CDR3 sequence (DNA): TGTGCCAGCAGTATAGACAGGAGTATCACCGGGGAGCTGTTTTTT.

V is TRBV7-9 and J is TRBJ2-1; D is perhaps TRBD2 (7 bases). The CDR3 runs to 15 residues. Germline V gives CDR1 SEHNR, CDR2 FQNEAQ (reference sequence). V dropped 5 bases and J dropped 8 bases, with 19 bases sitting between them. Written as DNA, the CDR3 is TGTGCCAGCAGCGTCACTAGTGGGGGGGCCGATGAGCAGTTCTTC. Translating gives CASSVTSGGADEQFF.

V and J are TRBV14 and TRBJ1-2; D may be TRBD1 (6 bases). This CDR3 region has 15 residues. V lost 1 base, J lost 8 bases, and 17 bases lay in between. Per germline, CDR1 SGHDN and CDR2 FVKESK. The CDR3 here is CASSQAAWDTRGYTF. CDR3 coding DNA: TGTGCCAGCAGCCAAGCAGCCTGGGACACGCGGGGCTACACCTTC.

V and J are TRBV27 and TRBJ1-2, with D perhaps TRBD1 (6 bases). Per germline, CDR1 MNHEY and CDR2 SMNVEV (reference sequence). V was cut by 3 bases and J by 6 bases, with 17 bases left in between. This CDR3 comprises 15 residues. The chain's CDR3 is CASSFTLQGSDGYTF. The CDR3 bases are TGTGCCAGCAGTTTTACCCTACAGGGTAGCGATGGCTACACCTTC.

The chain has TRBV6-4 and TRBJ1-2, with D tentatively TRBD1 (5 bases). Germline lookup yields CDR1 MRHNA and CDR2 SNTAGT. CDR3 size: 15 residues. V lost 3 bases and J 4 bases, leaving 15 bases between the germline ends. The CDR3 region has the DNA TGTGCCAGCAGTGAAGGAGGAGGGGCCGGCTATGGCTACACCTTC. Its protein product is CASSEGGGAGYGYTF.

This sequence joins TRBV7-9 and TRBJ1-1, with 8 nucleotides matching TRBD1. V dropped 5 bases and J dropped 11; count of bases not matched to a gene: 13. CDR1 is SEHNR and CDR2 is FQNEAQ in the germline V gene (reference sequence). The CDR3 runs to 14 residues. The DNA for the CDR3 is TGTGCCAGCAGCCCCCCCACTTTGGACAGGGCGGCTTTCTTT. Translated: CASSPPTLDRAAFF.

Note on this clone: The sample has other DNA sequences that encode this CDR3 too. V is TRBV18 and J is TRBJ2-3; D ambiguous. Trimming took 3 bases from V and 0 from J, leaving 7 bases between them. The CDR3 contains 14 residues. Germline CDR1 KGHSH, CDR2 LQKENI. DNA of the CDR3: TGTGCCAGCTCACCTTTGACTAGCACAGATACGCAGTATTTT. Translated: CASSPLTSTDTQYF.

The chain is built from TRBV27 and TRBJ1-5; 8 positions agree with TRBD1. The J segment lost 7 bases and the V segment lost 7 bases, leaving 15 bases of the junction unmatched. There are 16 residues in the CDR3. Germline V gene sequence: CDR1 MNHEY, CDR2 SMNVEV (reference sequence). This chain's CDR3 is CASTTTGQGVRQPQHF. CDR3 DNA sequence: TGTGCCAGCACAACAACCGGACAGGGCGTAAGGCAGCCCCAGCATTTT.

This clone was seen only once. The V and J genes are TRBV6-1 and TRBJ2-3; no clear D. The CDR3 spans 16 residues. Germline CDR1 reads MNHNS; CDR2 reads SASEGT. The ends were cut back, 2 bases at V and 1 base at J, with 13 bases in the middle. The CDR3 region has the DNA TGTGCCAGCAGTGAAACTTCTGTAGTGGGCACAGATACGCAGTATTTT. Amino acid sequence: CASSETSVVGTDTQYF.

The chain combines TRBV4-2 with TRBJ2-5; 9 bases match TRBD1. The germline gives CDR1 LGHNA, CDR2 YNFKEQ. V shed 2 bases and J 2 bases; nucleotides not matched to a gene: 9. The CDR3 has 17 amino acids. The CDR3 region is CASSQPGQGRPQETQYF. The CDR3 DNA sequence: TGTGCCAGCAGCCAACCAGGACAGGGGAGGCCACAAGAGACCCAGTACTTC.

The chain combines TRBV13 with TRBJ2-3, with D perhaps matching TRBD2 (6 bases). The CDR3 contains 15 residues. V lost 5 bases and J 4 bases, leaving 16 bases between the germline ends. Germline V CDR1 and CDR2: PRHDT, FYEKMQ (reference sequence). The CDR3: CASSTTSNVADTQYF. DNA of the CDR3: TGTGCCAGCAGCACGACTAGTAATGTAGCAGATACGCAGTATTTT. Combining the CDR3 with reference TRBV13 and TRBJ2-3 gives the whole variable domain AAGVIQSPRHLIKEKRETATLKCYPIPRHDTVYWYQQGPGQDPQFLISFYEKMQSDKGSIPDRFSAQQFSDYHSELNMSSLELGDSALYFCASSTTSNVADTQYFGPGTRLTVL.

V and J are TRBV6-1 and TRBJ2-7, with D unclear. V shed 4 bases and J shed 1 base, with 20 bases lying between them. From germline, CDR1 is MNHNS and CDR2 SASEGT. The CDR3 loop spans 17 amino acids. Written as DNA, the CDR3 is TGTGCCAGCAGTGCCGTCCCGGGTCCCACACTTTCCTACGAGCAGTACTTC. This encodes CASSAVPGPTLSYEQYF.